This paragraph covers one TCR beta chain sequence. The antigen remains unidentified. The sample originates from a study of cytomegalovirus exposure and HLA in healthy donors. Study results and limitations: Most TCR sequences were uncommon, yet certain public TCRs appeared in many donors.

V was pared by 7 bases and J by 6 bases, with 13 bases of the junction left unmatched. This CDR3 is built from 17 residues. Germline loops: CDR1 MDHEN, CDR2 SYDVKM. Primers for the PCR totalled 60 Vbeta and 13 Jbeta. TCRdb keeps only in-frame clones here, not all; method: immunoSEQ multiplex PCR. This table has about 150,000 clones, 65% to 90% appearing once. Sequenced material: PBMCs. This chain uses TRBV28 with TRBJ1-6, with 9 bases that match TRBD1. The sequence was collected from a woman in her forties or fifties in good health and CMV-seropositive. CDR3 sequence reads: CASTGPGQGGFNSPLHF. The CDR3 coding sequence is TGTGCCAGCACCGGACCGGGACAGGGCGGTTTTAATTCACCCCTCCACTTT. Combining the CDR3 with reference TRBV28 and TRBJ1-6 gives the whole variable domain DVKVTQSSRYLVKRTGEKVFLECVQDMDHENMFWYRQDPGLGLRLIYFSYDVKMKEKGDIPEGYSVSREKKERFSLILESASTNQTSMYLCASTGPGQGGFNSPLHFGNGTRLTVT.